Listed here are 14 T cell receptor beta chains from one sample, sequenced in a study of T cells in Graves' hyperthyroidism and ophthalmopathy. The CDR3 regions of TCR beta were amplified from RNA transcripts. TCR CDR3 underwent first-round RT-PCR with the HTBI primer set. MiXCR, applied by TCRdb to the multiplex PCR reads, yields one record per CDR3 protein. The top ten hold roughly 7.2% of the sample, which has about 660,000 distinct CDR3 sequences, approximately 42% seen once. Sequenced input: peripheral blood or thyroid tissue (not recorded which). The origin of the receptors is an adult man with Graves' disease, either hyperthyroidism or ophthalmopathy (not recorded which).

The chain recombines TRBV20-1 with TRBJ1-5; 7 bases match TRBD1. The CDR3 covers 17 residues. J was trimmed by 0 bases and V by 4 bases; bases with no gene match: 12. Germline V gives CDR1 DFQATT, CDR2 SNEGSKA (reference sequence). CDR3 sequence: CSATEMRDRVSNQPQHF. CDR3 bases: TGCAGTGCTACAGAAATGCGGGACAGAGTTAGCAATCAGCCCCAGCATTTT.

The chain employs TRBV6-5 and TRBJ2-7; 9 bases fit TRBD2. Germline-derived CDR1 and CDR2 are MNHEY and SVGAGI. Unmatched junction bases numbered 12, after V lost 5 bases and J lost 7 bases. The CDR3 is made up of 15 amino acids. The DNA for the CDR3 is TGTGCCAGCAGTGAACCGAGGGGACTAGCATGGGAGCAGTACTTC. It is translated as CASSEPRGLAWEQYF.

The chain employs TRBV24-1 and TRBJ2-5; 13 nucleotides align to TRBD2. The CDR3 totals 18 residues. Germline V gives CDR1 KGHDR, CDR2 SFDVKD. J gave up 5 bases and V 4 bases, and 12 bases lay outside the gene matches. CDR3 nucleotide sequence: TGTGCCACCAGTGAACTGGGGACTAGCGGGACCCGGGCGGAGACCCAGTACTTC. This sequence encodes CATSELGTSGTRAETQYF.

For this clonotype: Germline and junction disagree at one end, which may indicate a read error. The J gene is TRBJ1-3, the V gene TRBV9, with 8 bases aligning to TRBD1. This CDR3 has 14 residues. Looked up from germline, CDR1 is SGDLS and CDR2 is YYNGEE. The CDR3 nucleotides are TGTGCCAGCAGCCCCCCGGGGACAGGAAGCACCATATATTTT. This translates into CASSPPGTGSTIYF.

The chain combines TRBV29-1 with TRBJ2-7; D remains ambiguous. CDR1 is SQVTM, CDR2 ANQGSEA, per germline. The CDR3 contains 14 residues. Trimming stripped 0 bases from V and 5 bases from J, with 14 bases between. CDR3 coding DNA: TGCAGCGTTGAAGACGCCGAGAGCCCCCACGAGCAGTACTTC. It yields the protein CSVEDAESPHEQYF.

With respect to this clonotype: Given the absence of the conserved phenylalanine or tryptophan at the CDR3 end, a read error is likely. This chain connects TRBV10-3 to TRBJ1-1, with 10 positions matching TRBD1. The length of the CDR3 is 14 residues. The germline CDR1 and CDR2 sequences are ENHRY and SYGVKD. V trimming: 5 bases; J trimming: 7 bases; junction bases outside the gene matches: 7. DNA of the CDR3: TGTGCCATCAGTTTGACAGGGGGCGCGGTTGAAGCTTTCTCT. Translated: CAISLTGGAVEAFS.

J is TRBJ2-7 and V is TRBV7-9, with 8 bases aligning to TRBD2. There are 14 residues in the CDR3. V lost 5 bases to trimming and J lost 2 bases; unmatched junction nucleotides: 5. Germline CDR1 reads SEHNR; CDR2 reads FQNEAQ (reference sequence). The chain's CDR3 is CASSRAGLAYEQYF. Written as DNA, the CDR3 is TGTGCCAGCAGCCGAGCGGGACTAGCCTACGAGCAGTACTTC.

Details on this clonotype: The conserved closing phenylalanine or tryptophan is absent in this CDR3, likely reflecting a read error. The DNA is omitted, as the CDR3 cannot be located on it reliably, and the CDR3 follows TCRdb's listing. V usage is TRBV24-1 and J usage is TRBJ1-4; TRBD1 is the table's D call, not checked against the DNA. CDR1 and CDR2 (germline): KGHDR, SFDVKD. Termini included, the CDR3 measures 10 amino acids. The chain's CDR3 is CASSYGAGRL.

This clonotype was seen a few times. V gene TRBV6-5 combines with J gene TRBJ1-5; TRBD1 might be the D (6 bases). The CDR3 loop spans 14 amino acids. Germline-derived CDR1 and CDR2 are MNHEY and SVGAGI. Trimming left V 5 bases short and J 0 bases short, with 8 bases between. Here the CDR3 reads CASSPDSSNQPQHF. CDR3 bases: TGTGCCAGCAGTCCGGACAGTAGCAATCAGCCCCAGCATTTT.

V gene TRBV20-1 combines with J gene TRBJ1-1; D uncertain. CDR3 length equals 15 residues. Germline V gene data show CDR1 as DFQATT and CDR2 as SNEGSKA (reference sequence). V was clipped by 0 bases and J by 5 bases, with 16 bases between them. The CDR3 coding sequence is TGCAGTGCTAGAGATGGCTATTTCCGGGGAACTGAAGCTTTCTTT. This sequence encodes CSARDGYFRGTEAFF.

V gene TRBV20-1 combines with J gene TRBJ1-2; D possibly corresponds to TRBD1 (5 bases). The CDR3 consists of 12 residues. V was pared by 4 bases and J by 8 bases, with 14 bases between. Per the germline V gene, CDR1 is DFQATT and CDR2 is SNEGSKA (reference sequence). The CDR3 here is CSAKGTYKGYTF. CDR3 DNA: TGCAGTGCTAAGGGGACCTATAAGGGCTACACCTTC.

Details on this clonotype: A read error is possible here, since a much larger clone lies one base away. The chain has TRBV29-1 and TRBJ1-3; no firm D call. Germline V CDR1 and CDR2: SQVTM, ANQGSEA. The V end was cut by 7 bases, the J end by 5 bases, with 12 bases between. The CDR3 has 12 amino acids. CDR3: CSAAETRNTIYF. The CDR3, as DNA: TGCAGCGCGGCCGAGACTCGAAACACCATATATTTT.

This clonotype was found a few times. The J gene is TRBJ1-1, the V gene TRBV20-1; TRBD1 might be the D (6 bases). The CDR3 extends over 14 amino acids. V dropped 3 bases and J dropped 3 bases, with 14 bases sitting between them. The germline V gene has CDR1 DFQATT and CDR2 SNEGSKA (reference sequence). The CDR3 sequence is CSASFPDRYTEAFF. The CDR3 coding sequence is TGCAGTGCTAGCTTCCCGGACAGATACACTGAAGCTTTCTTT.

V usage is TRBV5-4 and J usage is TRBJ2-5; either TRBD1 or TRBD2 may fit D (5 bases each). Trimming left V 4 bases short and J 5 bases short, with 12 bases between. Germline V gene lookup returns CDR1 SGHNT and CDR2 YYREEE (reference sequence). CDR3 length: 13 residues. The CDR3 nucleotides read TGTGCCAGCAGCCGGGACGCTTTGGAGACCCAGTACTTC. It is translated as CASSRDALETQYF. Combining the CDR3 with reference TRBV5-4 and TRBJ2-5 gives the whole variable domain ETGVTQSPTHLIKTRGQQVTLRCSSQSGHNTVSWYQQALGQGPQFIFQYYREEENGRGNFPPRFSGLQFPNYSSELNVNALELDDSALYLCASSRDALETQYFGPGTRLLVL.